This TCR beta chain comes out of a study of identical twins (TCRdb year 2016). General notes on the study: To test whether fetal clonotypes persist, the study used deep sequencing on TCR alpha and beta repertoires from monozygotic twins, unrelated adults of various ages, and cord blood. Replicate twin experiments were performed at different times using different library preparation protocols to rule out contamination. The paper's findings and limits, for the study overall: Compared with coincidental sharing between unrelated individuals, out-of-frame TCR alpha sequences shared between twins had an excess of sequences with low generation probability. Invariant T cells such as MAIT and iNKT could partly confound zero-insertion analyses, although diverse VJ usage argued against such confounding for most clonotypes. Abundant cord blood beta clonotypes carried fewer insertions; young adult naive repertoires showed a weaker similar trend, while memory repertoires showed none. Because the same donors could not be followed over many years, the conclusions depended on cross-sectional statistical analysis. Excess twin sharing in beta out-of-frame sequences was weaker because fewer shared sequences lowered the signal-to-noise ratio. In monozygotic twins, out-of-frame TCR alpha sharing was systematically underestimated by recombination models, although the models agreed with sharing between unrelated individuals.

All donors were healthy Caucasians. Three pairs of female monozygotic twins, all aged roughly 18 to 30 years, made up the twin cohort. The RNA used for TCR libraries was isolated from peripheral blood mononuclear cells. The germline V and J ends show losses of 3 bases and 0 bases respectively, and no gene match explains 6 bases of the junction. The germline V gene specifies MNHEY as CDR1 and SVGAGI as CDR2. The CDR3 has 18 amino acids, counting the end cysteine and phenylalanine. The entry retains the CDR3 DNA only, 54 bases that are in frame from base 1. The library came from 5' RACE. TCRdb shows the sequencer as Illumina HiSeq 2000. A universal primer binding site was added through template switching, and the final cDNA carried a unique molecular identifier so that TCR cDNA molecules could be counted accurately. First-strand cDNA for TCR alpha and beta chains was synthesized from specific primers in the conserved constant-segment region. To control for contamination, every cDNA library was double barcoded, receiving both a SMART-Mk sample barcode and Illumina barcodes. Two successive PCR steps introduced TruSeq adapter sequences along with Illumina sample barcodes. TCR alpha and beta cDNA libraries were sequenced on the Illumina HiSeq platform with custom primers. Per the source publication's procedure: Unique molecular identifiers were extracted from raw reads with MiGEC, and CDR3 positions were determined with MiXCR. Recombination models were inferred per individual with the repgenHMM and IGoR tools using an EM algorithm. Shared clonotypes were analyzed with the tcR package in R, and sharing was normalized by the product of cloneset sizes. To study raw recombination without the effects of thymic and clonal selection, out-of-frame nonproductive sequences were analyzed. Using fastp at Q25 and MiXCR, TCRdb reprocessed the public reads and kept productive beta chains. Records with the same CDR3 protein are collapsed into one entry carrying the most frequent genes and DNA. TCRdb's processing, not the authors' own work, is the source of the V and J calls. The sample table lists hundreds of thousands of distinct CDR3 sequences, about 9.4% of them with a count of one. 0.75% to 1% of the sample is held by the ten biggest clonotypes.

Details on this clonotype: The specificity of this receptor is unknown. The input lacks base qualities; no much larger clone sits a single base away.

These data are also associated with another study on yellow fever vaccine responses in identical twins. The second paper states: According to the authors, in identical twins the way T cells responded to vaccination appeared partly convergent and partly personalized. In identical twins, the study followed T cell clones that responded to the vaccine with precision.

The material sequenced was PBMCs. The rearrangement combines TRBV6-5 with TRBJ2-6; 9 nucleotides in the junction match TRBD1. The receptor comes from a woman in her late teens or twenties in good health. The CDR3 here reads CASSYTQGAASGANVLTF. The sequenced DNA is TGTGCCAGCAGTTATACACAGGGGGCGGCCTCTGGGGCCAACGTCCTGACTTTC.